The 20 T cell receptor beta chains below were found in one sample sequenced in a study of T cell changes during pregnancy in multiple sclerosis. Clones were read by immunoSEQ multiplex PCR, and TCRdb kept only the in-frame ones, dropping some. The profile shows more than 15,000 clones, about 87% of them singletons. The material was CD8+ T cells from peripheral blood mononuclear cells, obtained in the third trimester of pregnancy. The source of these receptors is a female donor in good health, enrolled as a control in a pregnancy study.

The J gene is TRBJ1-5, the V gene TRBV30; D uncertain. The germline V and J ends were trimmed by 2 bases and 4 bases, with 15 bases remaining between them. The germline V gene encodes CDR1 GTSNPN and CDR2 SVGIG (reference sequence). The CDR3 sequence is 15 residues long. DNA for the CDR3: TGTGCCTGGAGTCATAACGGAGGCAGTAATCAGCCCCAGCATTTT. Amino acids: CAWSHNGGSNQPQHF.

The CDR3 DNA sequence: TGTGCCAGCAGCTCTACGCTGGGAGGGGCGGTCGGTGAAAAACTGTTTTTT. Protein: CASSSTLGGAVGEKLFF. This chain links TRBV7-9 with TRBJ1-4, with a weak D call TRBD1 (5 bases). The V gene lost 4 bases and the J gene lost 7 bases, with 22 bases spanning the gap. CDR1 SEHNR and CDR2 FQNEAQ come from the germline V gene (reference sequence). The CDR3 length is 17 residues.

This clone was recorded a few times. In nucleotides, the CDR3 is TGCGCCAGCAGCTTGGAACAGTATAGTGAGCAGTTCTTC. This gives the protein CASSLEQYSEQFF. This rearrangement joins TRBV5-1 to TRBJ2-1; D gene unclear. CDR1 SGHRS and CDR2 YFSETQ come from the germline V gene. The length of the CDR3 is 13 residues. V lost 0 bases and J 9 bases, leaving 10 bases between the germline ends.

The chain links TRBV7-9 to TRBJ2-1, with 8 positions matching TRBD1. With V trimmed by 6 bases and J by 9 bases, 4 bases remained unmatched. The V gene's germline CDR1 is SEHNR and CDR2 FQNEAQ (reference sequence). The CDR3 extends over 12 amino acids. In DNA form, the CDR3 reads TGTGCCAGCAGTGGGGACAGGTTTGAGCAGTTCTTC. It codes for CASSGDRFEQFF.

The sample holds one count of this clone. CDR3 nucleotide sequence: TGTGCCAGCAGTGAAAACGGGTATGAGCAGTTCTTC. This codes for CASSENGYEQFF. V and J are TRBV2 and TRBJ2-1; D not certain. CDR1 is SNHLY, CDR2 FYNNEI, per germline. Trimming took 2 bases from V and 8 from J, leaving 7 bases between them. The CDR3 extends over 12 amino acids.

This clone showed up just a few times. The V call is TRBV7-9, the J call TRBJ1-1, with TRBD1 matching 8 bases. Germline-derived CDR1 and CDR2 are SEHNR and FQNEAQ (reference sequence). J gave up 6 bases and V 7 bases, and 16 bases lay outside the gene matches. The CDR3 covers 16 residues. The chain's CDR3 is CASTPYQGARFAEAFF. The CDR3 nucleotides read TGTGCCAGCACCCCTTACCAGGGGGCGAGGTTCGCTGAAGCTTTCTTT.

V usage is TRBV4-1 and J usage is TRBJ2-2, with TRBD1 matching over 7 bases. Germline CDR1 reads MGHRA; CDR2 reads YSYEKL. Trimming cost V 3 bases and J 4 bases; bases outside gene matches: 5. The CDR3 runs to 15 residues. The CDR3 DNA reads as TGCGCCAGCAGCCAGAGGGGGCTCGGCACCGGGGAGCTGTTTTTT. Translated, it gives CASSQRGLGTGELFF.

The chain employs TRBV18 and TRBJ1-6; 11 nucleotides line up with TRBD1. Germline loops: CDR1 KGHSH, CDR2 LQKENI. With V trimmed by 5 bases and J by 6 bases, 3 bases remained unmatched. The CDR3 has 15 amino acids. The CDR3 loop is CASSVGQGGNSPLHF. Written as DNA, the CDR3 is TGTGCCAGCTCAGTGGGACAGGGGGGTAATTCACCCCTCCACTTT.

This chain links TRBV7-9 with TRBJ1-1, with TRBD1 matching over 7 bases. V gave up 5 bases and J gave up 0 bases; unmatched junction bases: 6. The CDR3 runs to 15 residues. Per germline, CDR1 SEHNR and CDR2 FQNEAQ (reference sequence). This CDR3 reads CASSDGQVLNTEAFF. CDR3 DNA: TGTGCCAGCAGCGACGGACAGGTCCTGAACACTGAAGCTTTCTTT.

Turning to this clone: Within the sample, other DNA sequences also encode this same CDR3. This rearrangement joins TRBV7-9 to TRBJ1-2, with 7 nucleotides matching TRBD1. CDR3 length: 12 residues. Germline V CDR1 and CDR2: SEHNR, FQNEAQ (reference sequence). The J segment lost 6 bases and the V segment lost 5 bases, leaving 3 bases of the junction unmatched. CDR3 region: CASSDRADGYTF. CDR3 DNA: TGTGCCAGCAGCGACAGGGCCGATGGCTACACCTTC.

The V and J genes are TRBV27 and TRBJ2-1, with TRBD2 identical over 14 bases. The CDR3 consists of 15 residues. After removal of 5 bases from V and 6 bases from J, the junction contained 3 bases not matched to a gene. Germline V gives CDR1 MNHEY, CDR2 SMNVEV (reference sequence). CDR3 in DNA: TGTGCCAGCAGTCCCGGGACTAGCGGGGGCAATGAGCAGTTCTTC. Protein: CASSPGTSGGNEQFF.

The chain carries TRBV13 and TRBJ1-3; D may be TRBD1 (6 bases). This CDR3 spans 14 amino acids. Germline lookup yields CDR1 PRHDT and CDR2 FYEKMQ (reference sequence). Between the trimmed V and J ends, which lost 4 bases and 2 bases, there was a span of 9 bases. The CDR3 DNA reads as TGTGCCAGCAGCTACAGGGACCCTGGAAACACCATATATTTT. Translated, it gives CASSYRDPGNTIYF.

This clone was counted once. The J gene is TRBJ2-2, the V gene TRBV7-8; possibly TRBD2 for D (6 bases). V was clipped by 4 bases and J by 2 bases, with 8 bases between them. Germline V CDR1 and CDR2: SGHVS, FQNEAQ. The CDR3 extends over 14 amino acids. The CDR3 here is CASSWDFNTGELFF. The CDR3 region has the DNA TGTGCCAGCAGCTGGGACTTTAACACCGGGGAGCTGTTTTTT.

V and J are TRBV7-9 and TRBJ1-4, with 12 bases lining up with TRBD1. This CDR3 has 18 amino acids. Germline CDR1 is SEHNR and CDR2 is FQNEAQ (reference sequence). Trimming cost V 5 bases and J 2 bases; bases outside gene matches: 9. CDR3 DNA sequence: TGTGCCAGCAGCCGGAAGGGACAGGGGGCGGCGACTAATGAAAAACTGTTTTTT. Its translation is CASSRKGQGAATNEKLFF.

The rearrangement joins TRBV28 to TRBJ2-7; 9 bases match TRBD2. Unmatched junction bases numbered 18, after V lost 4 bases and J lost 2 bases. Looked up from germline, CDR1 is MDHEN and CDR2 is SYDVKM. The CDR3 consists of 19 residues. CDR3 amino acids: CASSSSHPIGLARPYEQYF. The CDR3 nucleotides are TGTGCCAGCAGTTCCTCTCACCCGATAGGACTAGCGAGACCCTACGAGCAGTACTTC.

This sequence joins TRBV29-1 and TRBJ2-3; TRBD1 matches 7 bases. Unmatched junction bases numbered 4, after V lost 1 base and J lost 6 bases. This CDR3 region has 13 residues. The germline CDR1 and CDR2 sequences are SQVTM and ANQGSEA. CDR3 protein: CSVEVRGWDTQYF. CDR3 nucleotide sequence: TGCAGCGTTGAAGTCAGGGGGTGGGATACGCAGTATTTT.

The chain couples TRBV2 to TRBJ2-5; TRBD2 matches 9 bases. This CDR3 is built from 13 residues. V lost 8 bases, J lost 5 bases, and 6 bases stayed unmatched. Germline-derived CDR1 and CDR2 are SNHLY and FYNNEI. The CDR3 loop is CASGTSGLETQYF. The CDR3 DNA follows: TGTGCCAGCGGCACTAGCGGGTTGGAGACCCAGTACTTC.

The chain's CDR3 is CASRPQGNTEAFF. The CDR3 DNA sequence: TGTGCCAGCAGACCTCAGGGTAACACTGAAGCTTTCTTT. The V call is TRBV7-9, the J call TRBJ1-1, with TRBD1 as a possible D gene (5 bases). This CDR3 has 13 amino acids. V dropped 6 bases and J dropped 2 bases, with 10 bases sitting between them. In germline, CDR1 is SEHNR, CDR2 FQNEAQ (reference sequence).

The chain employs TRBV4-2 and TRBJ1-5; tentative D call: TRBD1 (6 bases). This CDR3 spans 15 amino acids. The ends were cut back, 0 bases at V and 7 bases at J, with 13 bases in the middle. Germline CDR1 reads LGHNA; CDR2 reads YNFKEQ. The CDR3 sequence is CASSQELQGGQPQHF. The CDR3 DNA is TGTGCCAGCAGCCAAGAGTTACAGGGCGGCCAGCCCCAGCATTTT.

The V and J genes are TRBV6-1 and TRBJ2-7; 12 bases are a match to TRBD2. The trim removed 2 bases at V and 4 bases at J, leaving 9 bases unmatched. CDR1 MNHNS and CDR2 SASEGT come from the germline V gene. This CDR3 region has 17 residues. CDR3 residues: CASSEWGTSGRWYEQYF. The CDR3 DNA reads TGTGCCAGCAGTGAATGGGGAACTAGCGGGAGGTGGTACGAGCAGTACTTC.